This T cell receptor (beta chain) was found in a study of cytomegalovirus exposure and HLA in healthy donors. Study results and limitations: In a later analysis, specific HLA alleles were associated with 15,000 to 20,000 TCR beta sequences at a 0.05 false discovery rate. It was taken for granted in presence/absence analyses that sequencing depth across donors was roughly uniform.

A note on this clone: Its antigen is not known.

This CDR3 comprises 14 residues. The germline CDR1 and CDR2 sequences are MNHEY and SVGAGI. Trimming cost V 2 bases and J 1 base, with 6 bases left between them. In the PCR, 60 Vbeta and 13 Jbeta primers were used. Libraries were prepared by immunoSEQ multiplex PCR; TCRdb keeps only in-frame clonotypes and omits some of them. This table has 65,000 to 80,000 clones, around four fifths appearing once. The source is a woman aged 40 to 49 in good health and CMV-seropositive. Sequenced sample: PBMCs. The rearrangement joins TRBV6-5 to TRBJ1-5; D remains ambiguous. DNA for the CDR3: TGTGCCAGCAGTTACGCGGGGAGCAATCAGCCCCAGCATTTT. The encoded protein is CASSYAGSNQPQHF.